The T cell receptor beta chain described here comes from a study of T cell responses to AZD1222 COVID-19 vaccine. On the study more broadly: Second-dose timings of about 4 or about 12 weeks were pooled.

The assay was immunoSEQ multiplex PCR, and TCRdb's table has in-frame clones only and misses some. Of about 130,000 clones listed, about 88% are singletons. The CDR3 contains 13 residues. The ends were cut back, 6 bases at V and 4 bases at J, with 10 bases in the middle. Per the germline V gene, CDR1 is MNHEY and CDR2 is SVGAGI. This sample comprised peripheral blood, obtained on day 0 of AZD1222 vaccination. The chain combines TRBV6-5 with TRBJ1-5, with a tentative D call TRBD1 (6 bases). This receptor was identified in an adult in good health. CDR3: CASSTGWNQPQHF. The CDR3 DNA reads TGTGCCAGCAGCACAGGGTGGAATCAGCCCCAGCATTTT.